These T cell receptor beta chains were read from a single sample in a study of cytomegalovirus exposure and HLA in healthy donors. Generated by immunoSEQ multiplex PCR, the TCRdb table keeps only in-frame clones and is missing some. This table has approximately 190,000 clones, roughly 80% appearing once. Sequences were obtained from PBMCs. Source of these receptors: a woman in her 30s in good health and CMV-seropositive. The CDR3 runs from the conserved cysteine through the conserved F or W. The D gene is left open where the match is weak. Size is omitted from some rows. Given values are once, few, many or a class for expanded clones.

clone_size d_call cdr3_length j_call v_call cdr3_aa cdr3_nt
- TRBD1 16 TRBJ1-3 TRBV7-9 CASSPTGQRGGNTIYF TGTGCCAGCAGCCCCACGGGACAGCGGGGGGGAAACACCATATATTTT
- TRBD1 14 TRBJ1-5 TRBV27 CASSFGQGNQPQHF TGTGCCAGCAGTTTCGGACAGGGCAATCAGCCCCAGCATTTT
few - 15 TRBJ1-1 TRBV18 CASSRRDSGNTEAFF TGTGCCAGCTCACGAAGGGACTCTGGGAACACTGAAGCTTTCTTT
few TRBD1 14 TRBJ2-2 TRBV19 CASSQGAGAGELFF TGTGCCAGTTCCCAGGGGGCCGGGGCCGGGGAGCTGTTTTTT
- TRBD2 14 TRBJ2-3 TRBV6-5 CASSYSGLVDTQYF TGTGCCAGCAGTTACTCAGGACTAGTGGATACGCAGTATTTT
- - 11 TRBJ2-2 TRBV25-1 CASLGSGELFF TGTGCATCCCTGGGCTCCGGGGAGCTGTTTTTT
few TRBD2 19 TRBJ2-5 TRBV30 CAWSSFPGTSGSPPETQYF TGTGCCTGGAGTAGCTTTCCCGGGACTAGCGGGTCTCCCCCAGAGACCCAGTACTTC
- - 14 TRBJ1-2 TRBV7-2 CASSYRPLPEGYTF TGTGCCAGCAGCTACCGACCGCTTCCGGAGGGCTACACCTTC
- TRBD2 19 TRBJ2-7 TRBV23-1 CASSHSSGSRARTYYEQYF TGCGCCAGCAGTCACTCTAGCGGTTCGCGGGCCCGAACTTACTACGAGCAGTACTTC
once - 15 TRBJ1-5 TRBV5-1 CASSLTGISNQPQHF TGCGCCAGCAGCTTGACAGGCATTAGCAATCAGCCCCAGCATTTT
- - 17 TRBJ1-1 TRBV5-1 CASSLGNRGAGNTEAFF TGCGCCAGCAGCTTGGGGAATCGGGGGGCAGGGAACACTGAAGCTTTCTTT
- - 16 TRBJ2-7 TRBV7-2 CASSPNTGSFTYEQYF TGTGCCAGCAGCCCTAATACAGGGTCGTTCACCTACGAGCAGTACTTC
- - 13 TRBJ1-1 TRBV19 CASSIHSNTEAFF TGTGCCAGTAGTATCCACAGCAACACTGAAGCTTTCTTT
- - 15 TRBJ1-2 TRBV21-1 CARGQAGWGFGGYTF TGTGCCAGAGGCCAGGCGGGATGGGGTTTTGGGGGCTACACCTTC
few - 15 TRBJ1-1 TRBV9 CASSVVSGLNTEAFF TGTGCCAGCAGCGTAGTGTCAGGGTTGAACACTGAAGCTTTCTTT
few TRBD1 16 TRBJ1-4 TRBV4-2 CASSQDVPGGDEKLFF TGTGCCAGCAGCCAAGATGTGCCAGGGGGCGATGAAAAACTGTTTTTT
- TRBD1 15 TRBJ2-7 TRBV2 CASSITGGRSYEQYF TGTGCCAGCAGCATTACAGGGGGCCGCTCCTACGAGCAGTACTTC
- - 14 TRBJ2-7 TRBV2 CASSEAGADYEQYF TGTGCCAGCAGTGAGGCGGGGGCCGACTACGAGCAGTACTTC
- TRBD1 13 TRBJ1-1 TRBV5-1 CASSLQGQAEAFF TGCGCCAGCAGCTTGCAAGGACAGGCCGAAGCTTTCTTT
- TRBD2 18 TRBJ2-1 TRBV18 CASSPIPTSGRAGNEQFF TGTGCCAGCTCACCAATCCCTACTAGCGGGAGGGCTGGGAATGAGCAGTTCTTC
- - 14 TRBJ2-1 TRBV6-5 CASSKTLSYNEQFF TGTGCCAGCAGTAAGACTCTCTCCTACAATGAGCAGTTCTTC
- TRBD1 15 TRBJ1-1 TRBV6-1 CASSPRQGLDTEAFF TGTGCCAGCAGCCCCCGACAGGGGCTCGACACTGAAGCTTTCTTT